Below, 29 T cell receptor beta chains from the same sample are listed, as sequenced in a study of CXCR3-negative and CXCR3-positive naive CD8 T cells. It was by 5' RACE with UMI labels that the TRB cDNA libraries were prepared. Using the 5' RACE reads, TCRdb records one entry per CDR3 protein without DNA. In total, the table holds fewer than 95,000 distinct CDR3 sequences. The material sequenced was naive CXCR3- CD8+ T cells from blood. As for subset: CD45RO-CCR7+CD27+CD95- naive CD8+ T cells lacking CXCR3 (TNR3-). The origin of the receptors is a human donor in good health. Some clones in this sample may be carry-over from other donors' samples.

This sequence joins TRBV21-1 and TRBJ2-5. TRBV21-1 is tagged as a pseudogene. This CDR3 region has 14 residues. CDR3 in amino acids: CASSKVQHSKTQYF.

This sequence joins TRBV5-1 and TRBJ1-1; TCRdb's D gene call, TRBD1, goes unchecked for lack of DNA. The germline V gene has CDR1 SGHRS and CDR2 YFSETQ. This CDR3 is built from 12 residues. The CDR3 here is CASSFPGSEAFF.

V is TRBV28 and J is TRBJ2-3; TCRdb outputs TRBD1, but without DNA this stays unchecked. Per the germline V gene, CDR1 is MDHEN and CDR2 is SYDVKM. This CDR3 is 14 amino acids long. The CDR3 protein is CASSGGASTRPQYF.

The chain employs TRBV4-3 and TRBJ1-2; the D call of TRBD1 rests on TCRdb alone, since no DNA is present to check it. This CDR3 contains 14 residues. From germline, CDR1 is LGHNA and CDR2 YSLEER. The CDR3 sequence: CASSQEGQLYGYTF.

The V call is TRBV20-1, the J call TRBJ2-6; TCRdb names TRBD2, which stays unverified in the absence of DNA. Germline CDR1 and CDR2: DFQATT and SNEGSKA (reference sequence). The CDR3 consists of 14 residues. The CDR3 sequence: CSASYPPGANVLTF.

V gene TRBV9 combines with J gene TRBJ1-1; without DNA, the TCRdb call of TRBD1 cannot be checked. The CDR3 covers 15 residues. Germline assignment: CDR1 SGDLS and CDR2 YYNGEE. The chain's CDR3 is CASSDGGPNNTEAFF.

V and J are TRBV19 and TRBJ2-7; the D gene TCRdb calls, TRBD1, cannot be checked with no DNA. CDR1 and CDR2 from the germline V gene are LNHDA and SQIVND (reference sequence). The CDR3 length is 13 residues. This CDR3 reads CASRAGRSYEQYF.

The chain employs TRBV7-9 and TRBJ1-4. CDR3 length: 13 amino acids. From germline, CDR1 is SEHNR and CDR2 FQNEAQ (reference sequence). The CDR3 is CASSFDSREKLFF. Using reference TRBV7-9 and TRBJ1-4 for the parts outside the CDR3, the full variable domain is DTGVSQNPRHKITKRGQNVTFRCDPISEHNRLYWYRQTLGQGPEFLTYFQNEAQLEKSRLLSDRFSAERPKGSFSTLEIQRTEQGDSAMYLCASSFDSREKLFFGSGTQLSVL.

V is TRBV5-5 and J is TRBJ2-7; there is no DNA to check the TCRdb D call of TRBD1. From germline, CDR1 is SGHKS and CDR2 YYEKEE (reference sequence). CDR3 size: 14 residues. CDR3 region: CASSLGAGGFEQYF.

This chain connects TRBV14 to TRBJ2-2; the TRBD2 assignment by TCRdb is unverifiable without DNA. Germline V lookup: CDR1 SGHDN, CDR2 FVKESK. This CDR3 is built from 15 residues. CDR3 residues: CASSRGRYHTGELFF.

V and J are TRBV7-2 and TRBJ1-1. Germline CDR1 and CDR2: SGHTA and FQGNSA. This CDR3 contains 15 residues. CDR3 amino acids: CASSLEVSMNTEAFF.

The rearrangement joins TRBV5-5 to TRBJ2-1; checking the TCRdb D call of TRBD1 is not possible without DNA. The germline CDR1 and CDR2 sequences are SGHKS and YYEKEE (reference sequence). The CDR3 has 16 residues. CDR3 in amino acids: CASSPTMGVVYNEQLF.

The V call is TRBV7-9, the J call TRBJ2-3. Germline loops: CDR1 SEHNR, CDR2 FQNEAQ (reference sequence). The CDR3 runs 12 residues. The CDR3 protein is CASSFETDTQYF.

The rearrangement uses TRBV7-9 and TRBJ2-4; as DNA is missing, the TRBD1 call by TCRdb cannot be tested. The CDR3 spans 18 residues. The germline gives CDR1 SEHNR, CDR2 FQNEAQ (reference sequence). This CDR3 reads CASSPFSRGASAKNIQYF.

V and J are TRBV28 and TRBJ2-4; TCRdb lists TRBD1, though no DNA is available to test this call. The CDR3 consists of 15 residues. CDR1 is MDHEN, CDR2 SYDVKM, per germline. The CDR3 sequence: CASEITGQGGNIQYF.

This rearrangement joins TRBV7-9 to TRBJ1-2; TCRdb outputs TRBD1, but without DNA this stays unchecked. Looked up from germline, CDR1 is SEHNR and CDR2 is FQNEAQ (reference sequence). The CDR3 is 11 residues long. CDR3 protein: CASSSWRGYTF.

The rearrangement joins TRBV29-1 to TRBJ2-3. The CDR3 contains 14 residues. Germline values: CDR1 SQVTM, CDR2 ANQGSEA. The CDR3 sequence is CSVASGGTTDTQYF.

The rearrangement links TRBV28 to TRBJ2-3. Germline lookup yields CDR1 MDHEN and CDR2 SYDVKM. The CDR3 loop spans 11 amino acids. The CDR3 region is CASRRVDTQYF.

This sequence joins TRBV19 and TRBJ2-5; TCRdb proposes TRBD1, but this gene call is untestable without DNA. CDR3 length: 16 amino acids. Germline assignment: CDR1 LNHDA and CDR2 SQIVND (reference sequence). The chain's CDR3 is CASSIDHGGWQETQYF.

Its frequency marks this clonotype as medium-sized. The rearrangement links TRBV11-3 to TRBJ2-1; the D call of TRBD1 rests on TCRdb alone, since no DNA is present to check it. Germline CDR1 is SGHNT and CDR2 is YENEEA. The CDR3 runs to 13 residues. The CDR3 is CASSSPPGDEQFF. Together with reference TRBV11-3 and TRBJ2-1, the CDR3 gives the full variable domain: EAGVVQSPRYKIIEKKQPVAFWCNPISGHNTLYWYLQNLGQGPELLIRYENEEAVDDSQLPKDRFSAERLKGVDSTLKIQPAELGDSAVYLCASSSPPGDEQFFGPGTRLTVL.

The chain carries TRBV7-9 and TRBJ2-1. Germline CDR1 is SEHNR and CDR2 is FQNEAQ (reference sequence). The CDR3 extends over 15 amino acids. CDR3 protein: CASSLVGGSLDEQFF.

The chain carries TRBV12-5 and TRBJ2-7; TCRdb indicates TRBD1, and absent DNA this call remains unverified. There are 13 residues in the CDR3. From germline, CDR1 is LGHNT and CDR2 FRNRAP. CDR3 in amino acids: CASGLGSLYEQYF.

This chain links TRBV14 with TRBJ1-1. Germline V CDR1 and CDR2: SGHDN, FVKESK. This CDR3 is 12 amino acids long. The CDR3 protein is CASSQVLWPAFF.

The rearrangement joins TRBV28 to TRBJ2-5; TCRdb outputs TRBD1, but without DNA this stays unchecked. From germline, CDR1 is MDHEN and CDR2 SYDVKM. The CDR3 covers 17 residues. The CDR3 sequence: CASTHRLGQGIGETQYF.

This chain links TRBV9 with TRBJ2-5; the TRBD1 assignment by TCRdb is unverifiable without DNA. The V gene's germline CDR1 is SGDLS and CDR2 YYNGEE. The CDR3 loop spans 16 amino acids. CDR3: CASSEGDRGLRETQYF.

The chain recombines TRBV7-9 with TRBJ2-3; TCRdb returns TRBD2, unconfirmable since there is no DNA. The CDR3 consists of 12 residues. Germline values: CDR1 SEHNR, CDR2 FQNEAQ (reference sequence). The CDR3: CAGLAGDDTQYF.

V gene TRBV7-9 combines with J gene TRBJ2-5. Germline V lookup: CDR1 SEHNR, CDR2 FQNEAQ (reference sequence). This CDR3 is built from 14 residues. CDR3 sequence reads: CASSSHPVEETQYF.

This rearrangement joins TRBV29-1 to TRBJ2-1. The CDR3 loop spans 15 amino acids. Germline V gives CDR1 SQVTM, CDR2 ANQGSEA. CDR3: CSVVGVRSSYNEQFF.

The rearrangement uses TRBV29-1 and TRBJ2-1; TCRdb proposes TRBD1, but this gene call is untestable without DNA. Germline V gene sequence: CDR1 SQVTM, CDR2 ANQGSEA. The CDR3 runs to 14 residues. The CDR3 reads CSVPRGQPVNEQFF.